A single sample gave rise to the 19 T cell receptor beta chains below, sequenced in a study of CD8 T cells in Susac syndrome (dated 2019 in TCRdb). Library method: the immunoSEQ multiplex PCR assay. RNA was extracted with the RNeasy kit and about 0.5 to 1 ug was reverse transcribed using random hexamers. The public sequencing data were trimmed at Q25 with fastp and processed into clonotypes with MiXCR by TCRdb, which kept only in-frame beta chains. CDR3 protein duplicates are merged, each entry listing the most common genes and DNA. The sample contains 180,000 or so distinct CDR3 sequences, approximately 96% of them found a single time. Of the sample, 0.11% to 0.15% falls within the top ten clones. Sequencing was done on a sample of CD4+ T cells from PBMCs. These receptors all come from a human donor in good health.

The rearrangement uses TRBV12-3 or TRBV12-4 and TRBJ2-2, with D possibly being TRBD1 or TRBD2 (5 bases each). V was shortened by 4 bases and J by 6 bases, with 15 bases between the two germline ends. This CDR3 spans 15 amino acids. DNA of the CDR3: TGTGCCAGCAGTTCCTACGGTACGGGGCCCGGGGAGCTGTTTTTT. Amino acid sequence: CASSSYGTGPGELFF.

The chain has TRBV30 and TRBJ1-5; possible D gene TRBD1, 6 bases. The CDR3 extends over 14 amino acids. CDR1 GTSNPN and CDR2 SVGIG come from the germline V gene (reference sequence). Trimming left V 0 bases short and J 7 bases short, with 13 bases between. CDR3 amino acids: CAWSVRGGAQPQHF. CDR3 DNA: TGTGCCTGGAGTGTAAGGGGGGGGGCACAGCCCCAGCATTTT.

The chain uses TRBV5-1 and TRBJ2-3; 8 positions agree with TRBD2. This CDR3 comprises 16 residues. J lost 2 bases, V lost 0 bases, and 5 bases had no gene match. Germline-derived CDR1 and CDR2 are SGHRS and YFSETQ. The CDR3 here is CASSLGSGEFTDTQYF. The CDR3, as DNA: TGCGCCAGCAGCTTGGGTAGCGGGGAATTCACAGATACGCAGTATTTT.

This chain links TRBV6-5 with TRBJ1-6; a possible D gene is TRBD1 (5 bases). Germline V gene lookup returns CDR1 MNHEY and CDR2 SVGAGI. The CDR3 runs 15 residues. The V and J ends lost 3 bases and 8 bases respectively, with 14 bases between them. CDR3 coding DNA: TGTGCCAGCAGTTATCATCAGGGAGTGGATTCACCCCTCCACTTT. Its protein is CASSYHQGVDSPLHF.

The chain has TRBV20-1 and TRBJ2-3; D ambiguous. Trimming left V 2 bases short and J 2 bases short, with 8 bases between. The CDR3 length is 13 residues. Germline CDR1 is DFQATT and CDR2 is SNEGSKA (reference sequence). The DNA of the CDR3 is TGCAGTGCTAGAATGGTCCACACAGATACGCAGTATTTT. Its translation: CSARMVHTDTQYF.

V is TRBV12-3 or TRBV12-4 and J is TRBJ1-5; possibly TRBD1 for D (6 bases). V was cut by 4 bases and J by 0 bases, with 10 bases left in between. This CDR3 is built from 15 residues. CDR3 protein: CASSSGVLSNQPQHF. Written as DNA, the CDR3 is TGTGCCAGCAGTTCAGGGGTCCTTAGCAATCAGCCCCAGCATTTT.

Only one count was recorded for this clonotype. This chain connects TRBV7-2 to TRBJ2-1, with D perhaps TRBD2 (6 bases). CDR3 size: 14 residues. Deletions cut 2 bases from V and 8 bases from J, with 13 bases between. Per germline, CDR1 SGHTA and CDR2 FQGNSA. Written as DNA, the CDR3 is TGTGCCAGCAGCTTAAGGAGGGGAATGGATGAGCAGTTCTTC. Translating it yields CASSLRRGMDEQFF.

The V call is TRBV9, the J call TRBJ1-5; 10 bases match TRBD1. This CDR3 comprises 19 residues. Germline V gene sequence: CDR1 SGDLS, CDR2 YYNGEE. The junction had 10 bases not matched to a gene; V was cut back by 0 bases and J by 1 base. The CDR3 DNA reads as TGTGCCAGCAGCGTAGAGACCGGGACAGGGGTGTGGAGCAATCAGCCCCAGCATTTT. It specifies CASSVETGTGVWSNQPQHF.

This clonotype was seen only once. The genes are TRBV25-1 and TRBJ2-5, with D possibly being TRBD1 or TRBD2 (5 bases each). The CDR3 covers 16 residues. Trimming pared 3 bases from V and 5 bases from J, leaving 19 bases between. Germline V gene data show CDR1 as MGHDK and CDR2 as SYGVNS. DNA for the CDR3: TGTGCCAGCAGTGATAGGGGCGTCGCGGGCGGGGAGACCCAGTACTTC. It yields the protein CASSDRGVAGGETQYF.

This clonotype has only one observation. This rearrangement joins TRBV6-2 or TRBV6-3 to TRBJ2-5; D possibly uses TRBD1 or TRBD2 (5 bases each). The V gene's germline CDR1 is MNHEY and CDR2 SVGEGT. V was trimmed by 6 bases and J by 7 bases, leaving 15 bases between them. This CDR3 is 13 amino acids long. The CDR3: CASRQRDLATQYF. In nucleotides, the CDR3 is TGTGCCAGCAGACAACGGGACCTGGCGACCCAGTACTTC.

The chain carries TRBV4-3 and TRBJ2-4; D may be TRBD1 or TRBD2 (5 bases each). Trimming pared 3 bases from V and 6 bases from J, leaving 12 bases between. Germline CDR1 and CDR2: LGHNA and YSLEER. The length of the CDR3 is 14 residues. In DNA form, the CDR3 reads TGCGCCAGCAGCCACGAACGGGGCGGAAACATTCAGTACTTC. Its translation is CASSHERGGNIQYF.

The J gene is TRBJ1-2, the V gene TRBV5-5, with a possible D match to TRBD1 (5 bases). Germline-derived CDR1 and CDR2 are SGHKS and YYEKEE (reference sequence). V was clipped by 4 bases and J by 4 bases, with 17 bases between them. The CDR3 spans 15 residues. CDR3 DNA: TGTGCCAGCAGCCCCAGAATAGACAGATCCTATGGCTACACCTTC. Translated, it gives CASSPRIDRSYGYTF.

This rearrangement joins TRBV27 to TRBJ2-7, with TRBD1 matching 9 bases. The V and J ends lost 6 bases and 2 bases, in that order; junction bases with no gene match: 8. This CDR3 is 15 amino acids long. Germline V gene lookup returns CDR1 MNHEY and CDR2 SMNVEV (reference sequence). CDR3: CASSPGTGNPYEQYF. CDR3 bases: TGTGCCAGCAGCCCGGGGACAGGGAACCCCTACGAGCAGTACTTC.

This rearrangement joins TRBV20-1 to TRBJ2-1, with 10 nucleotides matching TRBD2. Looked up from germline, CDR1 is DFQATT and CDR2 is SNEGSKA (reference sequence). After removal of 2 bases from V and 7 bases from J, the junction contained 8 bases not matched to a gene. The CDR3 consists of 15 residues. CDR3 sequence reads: CSARSGGGLLNEQFF. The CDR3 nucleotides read TGCAGTGCTAGAAGCGGGGGGGGACTTTTGAATGAGCAGTTCTTC.

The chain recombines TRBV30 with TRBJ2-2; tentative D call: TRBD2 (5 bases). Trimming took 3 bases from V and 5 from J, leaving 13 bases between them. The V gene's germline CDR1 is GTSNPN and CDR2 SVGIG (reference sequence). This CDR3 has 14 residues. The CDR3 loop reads CAWSAVEVTGELFF. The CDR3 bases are TGTGCCTGGAGCGCGGTGGAGGTGACCGGGGAGCTGTTTTTT.

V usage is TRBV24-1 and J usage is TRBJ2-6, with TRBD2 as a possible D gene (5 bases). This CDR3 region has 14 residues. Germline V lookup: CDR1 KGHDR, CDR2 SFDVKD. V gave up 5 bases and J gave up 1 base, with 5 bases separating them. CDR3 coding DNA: TGTGCCACCAGTGGCGGGTCTGGGGCCAACGTCCTGACTTTC. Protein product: CATSGGSGANVLTF.

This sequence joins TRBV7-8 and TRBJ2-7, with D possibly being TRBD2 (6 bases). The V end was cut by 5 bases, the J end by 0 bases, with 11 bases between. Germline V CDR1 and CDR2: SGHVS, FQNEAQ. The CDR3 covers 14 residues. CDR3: CASSTGLLSYEQYF. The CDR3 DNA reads TGTGCCAGCAGCACGGGACTTCTCTCCTACGAGCAGTACTTC.

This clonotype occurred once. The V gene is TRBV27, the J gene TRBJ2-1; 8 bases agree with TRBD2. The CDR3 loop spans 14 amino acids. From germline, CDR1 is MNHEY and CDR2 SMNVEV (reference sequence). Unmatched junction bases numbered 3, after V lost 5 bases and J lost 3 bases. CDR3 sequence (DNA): TGTGCCAGCAGTCCGCGGGGGGACTACAATGAGCAGTTCTTC. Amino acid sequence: CASSPRGDYNEQFF.

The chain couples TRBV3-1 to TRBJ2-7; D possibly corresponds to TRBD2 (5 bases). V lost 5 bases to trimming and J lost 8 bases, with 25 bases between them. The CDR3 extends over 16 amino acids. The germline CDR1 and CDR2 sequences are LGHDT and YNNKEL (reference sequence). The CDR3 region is CASSSSSRTLPSKQYF. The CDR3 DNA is TGTGCCAGCAGCTCGTCGTCGAGGACTCTCCCCAGCAAGCAGTACTTC.